The 22 T cell receptor beta chains listed next were all sequenced from one sample in a study of PD-1 and CTLA-4 blockade in melanoma (dated by TCRdb to the early 2020s). The library was produced with the immunoSEQ multiplex PCR assay. TCRdb's version of the immuneACCESS table is confined to in-frame rearrangements and falls short of the full clone set. An unresolved V gene accounts for under half of the shortfall where checked; the remainder is of unknown origin. The sample yields approximately 33,000 clones; more than 85% were counted once. The top ten clonotypes cover approximately 8% of the sample. Sample: CD8+ T cells from peripheral blood, taken from a patient given anti-PD-1 treatment. These receptors all stem from a human donor with melanoma.

CDR3 DNA sequence: TGTGCCAGCAGCCCTGAACTAGCATACAGAGAGACCCAGTACTTC. This translates into CASSPELAYRETQYF. The chain has TRBV3-1 (or the pseudogene TRBV3-2) and TRBJ2-5; the D gene is possibly TRBD2 (6 bases). The CDR3 runs to 15 residues. The V and J ends lost 4 bases and 4 bases respectively, with 16 bases between them. Germline V lookup: CDR1 LGHDT, CDR2 YNNKEL (reference sequence).

This chain uses TRBV27 with TRBJ2-7; 12 bases agree with TRBD2. CDR3 length: 16 amino acids. Per germline, CDR1 MNHEY and CDR2 SMNVEV (reference sequence). Trimming removed 6 bases from V and 0 bases from J; junction bases left unmatched: 6. CDR3: CASRLLAGGSSYEQYF. The CDR3 DNA sequence: TGTGCCAGCAGATTGCTAGCGGGAGGGAGCTCCTACGAGCAGTACTTC.

The chain is built from TRBV6-6 and TRBJ1-1; tentatively, D is TRBD1 (6 bases). The V end lost 7 bases, the J end lost 8 bases, and 14 bases lay between the germline ends. The CDR3 totals 12 residues. Germline V gene lookup returns CDR1 MNHNY and CDR2 SVGAGI (reference sequence). This CDR3 reads CASNSGQIEAFF. CDR3 nucleotide sequence: TGTGCCAGCAATTCCGGACAGATAGAAGCTTTCTTT.

The genes are TRBV6-5 and TRBJ2-1, with D unclear. CDR1 is MNHEY and CDR2 is SVGAGI in the germline V gene. The CDR3 spans 15 residues. The V gene lost 5 bases and the J gene lost 7 bases, with 18 bases spanning the gap. The CDR3 here is CASSPLRAGGNEQFF. As DNA, the CDR3 is TGTGCCAGCAGTCCCCTTCGGGCTGGTGGGAATGAGCAGTTCTTC.

V and J are TRBV7-3 and TRBJ2-1, with TRBD2 identical over 8 bases. Germline V gives CDR1 SGHTA, CDR2 FQGTGA. The CDR3 contains 16 residues. J was trimmed by 0 bases and V by 5 bases; bases with no gene match: 6. This CDR3 is CASSPLAGSSYNEQFF. Written as DNA, the CDR3 is TGTGCCAGCAGCCCTCTAGCGGGCAGCTCCTACAATGAGCAGTTCTTC.

The chain recombines TRBV28 with TRBJ2-1; D may correspond to TRBD1 or TRBD2 (5 bases each). CDR1 and CDR2 from the germline V gene are MDHEN and SYDVKM. This CDR3 has 16 amino acids. With 6 bases removed from V and 5 bases from J, the gap between germline ends came to 20 bases. The chain's CDR3 is CASSHRLGEPDNEQFF. The CDR3 DNA follows: TGTGCCAGCAGCCATCGGCTGGGGGAGCCTGACAATGAGCAGTTCTTC.

On this clone: A read error may produce the germline difference seen at one junction end. This chain joins TRBV7-6 and TRBJ2-3; D is perhaps TRBD2 (5 bases). Germline assignment: CDR1 SGHVS and CDR2 FNYEAQ. The CDR3 loop spans 19 amino acids. The CDR3 reads CASSLAPIVSLPASETQYF. CDR3 DNA: TGTGCCAGCAGCCTAGCCCCAATCGTAAGCCTCCCTGCAAGTGAGACGCAGTATTTT.

The chain uses TRBV24-1 and TRBJ2-1; D unresolved. The CDR3 contains 12 residues. Between the trimmed V and J ends, which lost 5 bases and 4 bases, there was a span of 5 bases. Germline CDR1 reads KGHDR; CDR2 reads SFDVKD. The CDR3 spells CATSVRYNEQFF. The CDR3, as DNA: TGTGCCACCAGTGTAAGGTACAATGAGCAGTTCTTC.

The V call is TRBV5-4, the J call TRBJ2-1; 8 nucleotides align to TRBD1. With V trimmed by 3 bases and J by 3 bases, 5 bases remained unmatched. Germline CDR1 SGHNT, CDR2 YYREEE (reference sequence). The length of the CDR3 is 15 residues. The CDR3 nucleotides are TGTGCCAGCAGCTCCAGGGGGCTGAACTACAATGAGCAGTTCTTC. This gives the protein CASSSRGLNYNEQFF.

The J gene is TRBJ2-3, the V gene TRBV27, with 7 bases identical to TRBD1. CDR1 is MNHEY and CDR2 is SMNVEV in the germline V gene (reference sequence). The J segment lost 0 bases and the V segment lost 5 bases, leaving 8 bases of the junction unmatched. The CDR3 totals 16 residues. In DNA form, the CDR3 reads TGTGCCAGCAGTCCAGAGACAGGGCCTAGCACAGATACGCAGTATTTT. This gives the protein CASSPETGPSTDTQYF.

The chain is built from TRBV7-9 and TRBJ2-6; D ambiguous. The V gene lost 8 bases and the J gene lost 1 base, with 6 bases spanning the gap. This CDR3 is built from 13 residues. CDR1 is SEHNR, CDR2 FQNEAQ, per germline (reference sequence). CDR3 DNA: TGTGCCAGCTCTGGTTCTGGGGCCAACGTCCTGACTTTC. As protein: CASSGSGANVLTF.

The chain has TRBV7-9 and TRBJ1-4, with D unresolved. Between the trimmed V and J ends, which lost 5 bases and 7 bases, there was a span of 11 bases. Germline assignment: CDR1 SEHNR and CDR2 FQNEAQ (reference sequence). CDR3 length: 13 residues. CDR3 protein: CASSPRTAEKLFF. The CDR3 DNA sequence: TGTGCCAGCAGCCCGAGGACGGCTGAAAAACTGTTTTTT.

V gene TRBV28 combines with J gene TRBJ1-2; 10 bases are a match to TRBD1. V dropped 3 bases and J dropped 2; count of bases not matched to a gene: 9. This CDR3 is built from 17 residues. Germline assignment: CDR1 MDHEN and CDR2 SYDVKM. CDR3 amino acids: CASSFWDRGLLNYGYTF. CDR3 bases: TGTGCCAGCAGTTTTTGGGACAGGGGTCTTCTGAACTATGGCTACACCTTC.

The CDR3 region has the DNA TGTGCCAGCAGCCACCGACAGGGGGCAGCCTACGAGCAGTACTTC. This sequence encodes CASSHRQGAAYEQYF. The chain recombines TRBV13 with TRBJ2-7; 10 bases agree with TRBD1. V shed 5 bases and J 2 bases; nucleotides not matched to a gene: 6. Germline CDR1 reads PRHDT; CDR2 reads FYEKMQ (reference sequence). The CDR3 consists of 15 residues.

The rearrangement links TRBV7-9 to TRBJ1-1, with 7 positions matching TRBD1. V lost 5 bases to trimming and J lost 7 bases; unmatched junction nucleotides: 4. The germline V gene encodes CDR1 SEHNR and CDR2 FQNEAQ (reference sequence). CDR3 length: 12 residues. The CDR3 region has the DNA TGTGCCAGCAGCCCGGGACAGCTTGAAGCTTTCTTT. Translating it yields CASSPGQLEAFF.

The V call is TRBV30, the J call TRBJ2-2; D perhaps matches TRBD1 (5 bases). The V end was cut by 5 bases, the J end by 0 bases, with 7 bases between. CDR1 and CDR2 from the germline V gene are GTSNPN and SVGIG (reference sequence). The CDR3 spans 13 residues. CDR3 residues: CAWQGPNTGELFF. Written as DNA, the CDR3 is TGTGCCTGGCAGGGCCCGAACACCGGGGAGCTGTTTTTT.

The chain recombines TRBV14 with TRBJ1-1; TRBD1 is a possible D gene (5 bases). This CDR3 contains 15 residues. Trimming left V 4 bases short and J 1 base short, with 13 bases between. Germline assignment: CDR1 SGHDN and CDR2 FVKESK. The CDR3 spells CASSPFGGRNTEAFF. For the CDR3, the DNA is TGTGCCAGCAGCCCGTTCGGGGGGAGGAACACTGAAGCTTTCTTT.

V gene TRBV19 combines with J gene TRBJ1-2, with TRBD1 as a possible D gene (5 bases). Trimming removed 2 bases at V and 4 bases at J, with 14 bases between. Per the germline V gene, CDR1 is LNHDA and CDR2 is SQIVND (reference sequence). This CDR3 contains 15 residues. The CDR3 sequence: CASSISDDSIYGYTF. For the CDR3, the DNA is TGTGCCAGTAGTATATCCGACGACAGTATCTATGGCTACACCTTC. Full variable domain (missing parts from reference TRBV19 and TRBJ1-2): DGGITQSPKYLFRKEGQNVTLSCEQNLNHDAMYWYRQDPGQGLRLIYYSQIVNDFQKGDIAEGYSVSREKKESFPLTVTSAQKNPTAFYLCASSISDDSIYGYTFGSGTRLTVV.

The chain is built from TRBV5-8 and TRBJ2-7; no clear D gene. The CDR3 contains 13 residues. Germline lookup yields CDR1 SGHTS and CDR2 YDEGEE. Trimming removed 0 bases from V and 6 bases from J, with 10 bases in between. CDR3 sequence (DNA): TGTGCCAGCAGCTTGGACAGAGTCCTCGAGCAGTACTTC. As protein: CASSLDRVLEQYF.

This chain links TRBV12-3 or TRBV12-4 with TRBJ2-2, with unresolved D. V lost 3 bases and J lost 3, with 5 bases in between. The CDR3 totals 13 residues. The CDR3, as DNA: TGTGCCAGCAGTTTCACAGACACCGGGGAGCTGTTTTTT. This encodes CASSFTDTGELFF.

The J gene is TRBJ1-1, the V gene TRBV6-5, with D possibly TRBD1 on 6 matching bases. Trimming removed 0 bases at V and 4 bases at J, with 9 bases between. CDR1 and CDR2 (germline): MNHEY, SVGAGI. CDR3 length: 14 residues. In DNA, the CDR3 is TGTGCCAGCAGTTACTCGAGAGGGGGCACTGAAGCTTTCTTT. It yields the protein CASSYSRGGTEAFF.

The V call is TRBV7-6, the J call TRBJ1-1; possible D gene TRBD1, 6 bases. V was trimmed by 0 bases and J by 7 bases, leaving 12 bases between them. Germline loops: CDR1 SGHVS, CDR2 FNYEAQ. This CDR3 contains 14 residues. In nucleotides, the CDR3 is TGTGCCAGCAGCTTAGCAGGGGGAAGGAATGAAGCTTTCTTT. Translation gives CASSLAGGRNEAFF. Full variable domain (outside the CDR3, taken from reference TRBV7-6 and TRBJ1-1): GAGVSQSPRYKVTKRGQDVALRCDPISGHVSLYWYRQALGQGPEFLTYFNYEAQQDKSGLPNDRFSAERPEGSISTLTIQRTEQRDSAMYRCASSLAGGRNEAFFGQGTRLTVV.